This TCR beta chain was documented in a study of OX40 agonist ivuxolimab in advanced cancers. Study summary: Across the patients, intravenous ivuxolimab was delivered every 2 weeks at 0.01 to 10 mg/kg. Prior checkpoint blockade (anti-PD-1, anti-PD-L1 or anti-CTLA-4) was permitted; around 40% had it. Points from the study as a whole: Partial responders at 0.1-3.0 mg/kg showed near-lowest clonal expansion.

Concerning this clone: What it recognizes is unknown.

Measured with immunoSEQ multiplex PCR; TCRdb has only the in-frame clones, and not every one. Altogether some 47,000 clones are present, about four fifths being singletons, with the ten largest covering under 2%. This CDR3 comprises 15 residues. V was clipped by 4 bases and J by 4 bases; unmatched bases: 5. CDR1 is SGHTA, CDR2 FQGNSA, per germline. V and J are TRBV7-2 and TRBJ2-5, with 11 bases aligning to TRBD1. The receptor comes from an adult with an advanced solid tumor such as melanoma, head and neck, liver or kidney cancer. Sample: CD4+ or CD8+ T cells sorted from blood, taken in a trial of the OX40 agonist ivuxolimab. DNA for the CDR3: TGTGCCAGCAGCTACAGGACAGGGGGCTTAGAGACCCAGTACTTC. It translates to CASSYRTGGLETQYF.